These 12 T cell receptor beta chains were sequenced from one sample in a study of cytomegalovirus exposure and HLA in healthy donors. With 60 Vbeta and 13 Jbeta primers, the PCR was carried out. Profiling relied on immunoSEQ multiplex PCR, and the TCRdb table lists in-frame clones only, not all of them. Its table records about 130,000 clones. The material sequenced was PBMCs. These receptors were obtained from a young man in good health and CMV-seronegative.

The rearrangement links TRBV7-2 to TRBJ2-3; D uncertain. Germline V gene data show CDR1 as SGHTA and CDR2 as FQGNSA. This CDR3 region has 16 residues. V was pared by 2 bases and J by 2 bases, with 14 bases between. The chain's CDR3 is CASSLRYGGDTDTQYF. CDR3 nucleotides: TGTGCCAGCAGCTTACGGTACGGCGGCGACACAGATACGCAGTATTTT. The whole variable domain, filled in from reference TRBV7-2 and TRBJ2-3, reads GAGVSQSPSNKVTEKGKDVELRCDPISGHTALYWYRQSLGQGLEFLIYFQGNSAPDKSGLPSDRFSAERTGGSVSTLTIQRTQQEDSAVYLCASSLRYGGDTDTQYFGPGTRLTVL.

This chain links TRBV5-6 with TRBJ1-6, with 11 bases aligning to TRBD1. The CDR3 totals 16 residues. V shed 2 bases and J 7 bases; nucleotides not matched to a gene: 5. In germline, CDR1 is SGHDT, CDR2 YYEEEE. CDR3 in DNA: TGTGCCAGCAGCTTCGGACAGGGGGCCTGGAATTCACCCCTCCACTTT. It translates to CASSFGQGAWNSPLHF.

This rearrangement joins TRBV11-3 to TRBJ2-3, with 14 nucleotides matching TRBD2. The CDR3 is made up of 18 amino acids. The germline V gene encodes CDR1 SGHNT and CDR2 YENEEA. Trimming removed 2 bases from V and 5 bases from J; junction bases left unmatched: 9. The CDR3 protein is CASSLRGLAGVFGDTQYF. DNA of the CDR3: TGTGCCAGCAGCTTACGGGGACTAGCGGGAGTATTTGGAGATACGCAGTATTTT.

V and J are TRBV5-1 and TRBJ2-5; no firm D call. The tail of the sequence fits TRBJ2-7 better, so the J call may be wrong. Looked up from germline, CDR1 is SGHRS and CDR2 is YFSETQ. The length of the CDR3 is 12 residues. CDR3 region: CASSLLVHEQYF. CDR3 DNA: TGCGCCAGCAGCTTGTTAGTCCACGAGCAGTACTTC.

The rearrangement uses TRBV7-8 and TRBJ2-7, with D perhaps matching TRBD1 (6 bases). The germline CDR1 and CDR2 sequences are SGHVS and FQNEAQ. Trimming left V 6 bases short and J 5 bases short, with 14 bases between. The CDR3 is made up of 13 amino acids. As DNA, the CDR3 is TGTGCCAGCAGGCAAGTGGGGGCGGACGAGCAGTACTTC. This translates into CASRQVGADEQYF.

The J gene is TRBJ2-5, the V gene TRBV10-2; D remains unclear. The J call may be wrong; the DNA end is better matched by TRBJ2-7. Germline assignment: CDR1 WSHSY and CDR2 SAAADI. This CDR3 comprises 11 residues. Here the CDR3 DNA reads TGCGCCAGCAGTTTACAGTACGAGCAGTACTTC. It is translated as CASSLQYEQYF.

The rearrangement links TRBV10-3 to TRBJ2-7, with 7 bases matching TRBD2. Germline trimming cut 3 bases from V and 6 bases from J; bases unmatched to any gene: 14. The CDR3 loop spans 16 amino acids. In germline, CDR1 is ENHRY, CDR2 SYGVKD. CDR3 region: CAISDRREFSAGEQYF. CDR3 coding DNA: TGTGCCATCAGTGACCGGCGGGAGTTTAGCGCCGGCGAGCAGTACTTC.

V gene TRBV7-2 combines with J gene TRBJ1-5, with D perhaps matching TRBD1 (6 bases). This CDR3 is built from 17 residues. V lost 2 bases and J lost 1, with 15 bases in between. The germline gives CDR1 SGHTA, CDR2 FQGNSA. Here the CDR3 DNA reads TGTGCCAGCAGCTTATGGGGAGCGCAGGGGAGCAATCAGCCCCAGCATTTT. Encoded protein: CASSLWGAQGSNQPQHF.

Of note for this clone: The same CDR3 also results from other DNA sequences found in this sample. The CDR3 is CASSSTSGGLNEQFF. CDR3 nucleotides: TGTGCCAGCAGCTCCACTAGCGGGGGGCTCAATGAGCAGTTCTTC. The chain uses TRBV7-3 and TRBJ2-1; 12 bases agree with TRBD2. The CDR3 is 15 residues long. Trimming removed 4 bases from V and 6 bases from J; junction bases left unmatched: 4. Germline CDR1 reads SGHTA; CDR2 reads FQGTGA.

The chain employs TRBV28 and TRBJ2-1; D not certain. The CDR3 loop spans 15 amino acids. CDR1 is MDHEN, CDR2 SYDVKM, per germline. The V and J ends lost 7 bases and 0 bases respectively, with 13 bases between them. The CDR3 loop reads CASTPDFRSYNEQFF. The CDR3 nucleotides read TGTGCCAGCACTCCTGACTTCCGCTCCTACAATGAGCAGTTCTTC.

The chain carries TRBV19 and TRBJ1-2; 8 bases are a match to TRBD1. The CDR3 covers 14 residues. The germline V gene encodes CDR1 LNHDA and CDR2 SQIVND (reference sequence). J gave up 8 bases and V 5 bases, and 10 bases lay outside the gene matches. For the CDR3, the DNA is TGTGCCAGTAGTCGCGGAGACAGGGGACGCGGCTACACCTTC. Its protein product is CASSRGDRGRGYTF. Together with reference TRBV19 and TRBJ1-2, the CDR3 gives the full variable domain: DGGITQSPKYLFRKEGQNVTLSCEQNLNHDAMYWYRQDPGQGLRLIYYSQIVNDFQKGDIAEGYSVSREKKESFPLTVTSAQKNPTAFYLCASSRGDRGRGYTFGSGTRLTVV.

CDR3 DNA: TGTGCCAGCAGCGTAGGTCGGGTAGATACGCAGTATTTT. Translating gives CASSVGRVDTQYF. This chain joins TRBV9 and TRBJ2-3; D not certain. V gave up 0 bases and J gave up 5 bases, with 7 bases separating them. CDR3 length: 13 residues. Looked up from germline, CDR1 is SGDLS and CDR2 is YYNGEE. The full variable domain, completed using reference TRBV9 and TRBJ2-3, is DSGVTQTPKHLITATGQRVTLRCSPRSGDLSVYWYQQSLDQGLQFLIQYYNGEERAKGNILERFSAQQFPDLHSELNLSSLELGDSALYFCASSVGRVDTQYFGPGTRLTVL.